Each of the 13 T cell receptor beta chains below was sequenced from the same sample in a study of blood T cell repertoires in COVID-19 (dated by TCRdb to 2019 to 2021). Receptors were amplified or captured by the immunoSEQ multiplex PCR assay. TCRdb limited this immuneACCESS table to in-frame rearrangements with V and J called. A share of clones is missing; checked studies link under half to unresolved V genes, and the rest is unexplained. For this sample the table gives hundreds of thousands of clones, of which 70% to 90% were detected only once. Approximately 12% of the sample belongs to the ten largest clones. The sequenced material came from peripheral blood. The receptors derive from a young woman who had recovered from COVID-19.

The chain couples TRBV30 to TRBJ2-1, with 12 bases identical to TRBD2. Germline V gives CDR1 GTSNPN, CDR2 SVGIG (reference sequence). The CDR3 consists of 15 residues. V was pared by 0 bases and J by 10 bases, with 7 bases of the junction left unmatched. The CDR3 sequence is CAWSVSSGRAGEQFF. CDR3 bases: TGTGCCTGGAGTGTATCTAGCGGGAGGGCCGGGGAGCAGTTCTTC.

This rearrangement joins TRBV30 to TRBJ1-1; D not certain. CDR3 length: 13 residues. V gave up 3 bases and J gave up 2 bases, with 10 bases separating them. The germline gives CDR1 GTSNPN, CDR2 SVGIG (reference sequence). The chain's CDR3 is CAWRLPVNTEAFF. The CDR3 DNA sequence: TGTGCCTGGAGGTTGCCAGTCAACACTGAAGCTTTCTTT.

The CDR3, as DNA: TGTGCCAGCAGCTCCTTCGGGCGGGCCTACGAGCAGTACTTC. Its translation: CASSSFGRAYEQYF. J is TRBJ2-7 and V is TRBV7-2; D possibly corresponds to TRBD2 (5 bases). Germline V gives CDR1 SGHTA, CDR2 FQGNSA. The CDR3 is 14 amino acids. Trimming pared 4 bases from V and 2 bases from J, leaving 12 bases between.

The V and J genes are TRBV6-5 and TRBJ2-7, with 7 nucleotides matching TRBD2. This CDR3 is 14 amino acids long. Germline trimming cut 2 bases from V and 4 bases from J; bases unmatched to any gene: 5. Germline CDR1 is MNHEY and CDR2 is SVGAGI. CDR3 protein: CASSYLGGSYEQYF. In DNA, the CDR3 is TGTGCCAGCAGTTACCTGGGCGGGAGTTACGAGCAGTACTTC.

The CDR3, as DNA: TGTGCCTGCCTACAGGGAACCGGGGAGCTGTTTTTT. It is translated as CACLQGTGELFF. The chain combines TRBV30 with TRBJ2-2, with D possibly being TRBD1 (6 bases). Trimming took 6 bases from V and 5 from J, leaving 10 bases between them. CDR1 is GTSNPN and CDR2 is SVGIG in the germline V gene (reference sequence). The CDR3 sequence is 12 residues long.

The chain combines TRBV18 with TRBJ1-4; 9 bases fit TRBD1. CDR3 length: 15 residues. Unmatched junction bases numbered 10, after V lost 6 bases and J lost 8 bases. In germline, CDR1 is KGHSH, CDR2 LQKENI. The CDR3 nucleotides read TGTGCCAGCTCGGGGTATTCGGACAGGGGCGAAAAACTGTTTTTT. It codes for CASSGYSDRGEKLFF. Looking up the rest from reference TRBV18 and TRBJ1-4 gives the full variable domain: NAGVMQNPRHLVRRRGQEARLRCSPMKGHSHVYWYRQLPEEGLKFMVYLQKENIIDESGMPKERFSAEFPKEGPSILRIQQVVRGDSAAYFCASSGYSDRGEKLFFGSGTQLSVL.

The sample holds one count of this clone. The V gene is TRBV25-1, the J gene TRBJ2-3; D perhaps matches TRBD2 (6 bases). Trimming pared 3 bases from V and 8 bases from J, leaving 12 bases between. The CDR3 extends over 13 amino acids. The germline gives CDR1 MGHDK, CDR2 SYGVNS. The CDR3, as DNA: TGTGCCAGCAGTGACGGGAGCGGCCCTACGCAGTATTTT. Its protein product is CASSDGSGPTQYF.

The chain has TRBV19 and TRBJ2-7; D may be TRBD1 (6 bases). Germline loops: CDR1 LNHDA, CDR2 SQIVND (reference sequence). This CDR3 contains 16 residues. Trimming cost V 3 bases and J 6 bases, with 21 bases left between them. CDR3 region: CASSISTHYRAGEQYF. The CDR3 region has the DNA TGTGCCAGTAGTATCTCGACCCACTACAGGGCGGGCGAGCAGTACTTC.

Points on this clone: A read error may produce the germline difference seen at one junction end. This chain connects TRBV13 to TRBJ1-1; D might be TRBD1 (5 bases). The CDR3 runs to 12 residues. CDR1 and CDR2 from the germline V gene are PRHDT and FYEKMQ (reference sequence). The CDR3 coding sequence is TGTGCCAGCAGATTAGGATCCGGGGGAACTTTCTTT. This translates into CASRLGSGGTFF.

The chain couples TRBV7-2 to TRBJ2-1; 10 nucleotides match TRBD2. This CDR3 spans 15 amino acids. V shed 6 bases and J 5 bases; nucleotides not matched to a gene: 7. The germline V gene has CDR1 SGHTA and CDR2 FQGNSA. The CDR3 here is CASRLRTSGNNEQFF. For the CDR3, the DNA is TGTGCCAGCAGACTACGGACTAGCGGTAACAATGAGCAGTTCTTC.

This clone showed up just once. The genes are TRBV7-3 and TRBJ2-1, with D perhaps matching TRBD2 (6 bases). Germline V lookup: CDR1 SGHTA, CDR2 FQGTGA. The CDR3 totals 15 residues. V lost 5 bases and J lost 3, with 14 bases in between. The CDR3 coding sequence is TGTGCCAGCAGCCCAGAGACTAGAAGCTACAATGAGCAGTTCTTC. Translation: CASSPETRSYNEQFF.

The chain employs TRBV30 and TRBJ1-2, with 10 nucleotides matching TRBD1. Germline CDR1 is GTSNPN and CDR2 is SVGIG (reference sequence). The CDR3 is 13 amino acids. The V segment lost 2 bases and the J segment 5 bases; nucleotides outside the gene matches: 2. The CDR3 DNA reads TGTGCCTGGAGTTCGGGACAGGGGTATGGCTACACCTTC. Its protein product is CAWSSGQGYGYTF.

The genes are TRBV3-1 (or the pseudogene TRBV3-2) and TRBJ2-3; 7 bases fit TRBD1. Germline loops: CDR1 LGHDT, CDR2 YNNKEL (reference sequence). Trimming took 1 base from V and 3 from J; bases not matched to a gene: 10. The CDR3 totals 17 residues. In nucleotides, the CDR3 is TGTGCCAGCAGCCAAGCCCGACAGGGTATCAGGACAGATACGCAGTATTTT. Translation: CASSQARQGIRTDTQYF.